The 30 T cell receptor beta chains below come from one sample, sequenced in a study of cytomegalovirus exposure and HLA in healthy donors (dated by TCRdb to about 2017). Libraries were made using the immunoSEQ multiplex PCR assay. For the multiplex PCR, a mixture combining 60 forward primers for TCR Vbeta segments and 13 reverse primers for TCR Jbeta segments was used. The table comes from immuneACCESS by way of TCRdb, which keeps in-frame sequences with V and J called. Part of the clones is missing from these tables; in studies checked, under half for an unresolved V gene and the rest for unknown reasons. In all, the sample holds under 200,000 clones, and about 70% of those were seen once. Clones ranked in the top ten supply roughly 4.4% of the sample. Sequenced input: PBMCs. The receptor source for this set is a woman between 18 and 30 years old in good health and CMV-seropositive.

This clone was found once. V is TRBV5-4 and J is TRBJ2-6; 13 bases fit TRBD2. The germline gives CDR1 SGHNT, CDR2 YYREEE (reference sequence). This CDR3 contains 19 residues. V trimming: 1 base; J trimming: 0 bases; junction bases outside the gene matches: 4. CDR3 sequence reads: CASSLKGLAGFSGANVLTF. In nucleotides, the CDR3 is TGTGCCAGCAGCTTGAAGGGACTAGCGGGATTCTCTGGGGCCAACGTCCTGACTTTC.

The chain uses TRBV4-3 and TRBJ1-5; 9 bases align to TRBD1. J lost 6 bases, V lost 0 bases, and 3 bases had no gene match. Germline-derived CDR1 and CDR2 are LGHNA and YSLEER. The CDR3 consists of 15 residues. CDR3 DNA: TGCGCCAGCAGCCAAGACTGGACAGGGGTTCAGCCCCAGCATTTT. It is translated as CASSQDWTGVQPQHF.

This clone was seen only a few times. This sequence joins TRBV2 and TRBJ2-3, with a tentative D call TRBD1 (5 bases). CDR1 is SNHLY and CDR2 is FYNNEI in the germline V gene. CDR3 length: 15 amino acids. The germline V and J ends were trimmed by 4 bases and 1 base, with 12 bases remaining between them. CDR3 in amino acids: CASSGAKGGTDTQYF. CDR3 nucleotides: TGTGCCAGCAGTGGAGCGAAAGGGGGCACAGATACGCAGTATTTT.

The chain carries TRBV2 and TRBJ1-2; D is unclear. V shed 6 bases and J shed 5 bases, with 7 bases lying between them. Germline lookup yields CDR1 SNHLY and CDR2 FYNNEI. The CDR3 has 11 residues. CDR3: CASSLRYGYTF. CDR3 bases: TGTGCCAGCAGCCTTCGGTATGGCTACACCTTC.

This chain links TRBV5-6 with TRBJ1-1; no reliable D call. The germline V gene has CDR1 SGHDT and CDR2 YYEEEE. Trimming shortened V by 2 bases and J by 1 base, and 9 bases separated the two germline ends. The CDR3 contains 14 residues. The CDR3 DNA sequence: TGTGCCAGCAGCTTATCTCCGGGGAACACTGAAGCTTTCTTT. Its protein product is CASSLSPGNTEAFF. The full variable domain, rest sourced from reference TRBV5-6 and TRBJ1-1, is DAGVTQSPTHLIKTRGQQVTLRCSPKSGHDTVSWYQQALGQGPQFIFQYYEEEERQRGNFPDRFSGHQFPNYSSELNVNALLLGDSALYLCASSLSPGNTEAFFGQGTRLTVV.

The chain employs TRBV28 and TRBJ1-2, with TRBD1 as a possible D gene (6 bases). There are 16 residues in the CDR3. CDR1 is MDHEN, CDR2 SYDVKM, per germline. Trimming took 2 bases from V and 4 from J, leaving 17 bases between them. Here the CDR3 reads CASSLGGAPPSYGYTF. The CDR3 coding sequence is TGTGCCAGCAGTTTAGGGGGGGCGCCGCCCAGCTATGGCTACACCTTC.

This chain links TRBV10-1 with TRBJ2-5, with D perhaps matching TRBD2 (5 bases). The V gene's germline CDR1 is WNHNN and CDR2 SYGVQD (reference sequence). The CDR3 runs 15 residues. Trimming removed 3 bases from V and 5 bases from J, with 16 bases in between. The CDR3 DNA sequence: TGCGCCAGCAGTGAAGCGGCTAGCTTGTGGGAGACCCAGTACTTC. This encodes CASSEAASLWETQYF.

In the case of this clone: Other DNA sequences in the sample encode the same CDR3. This chain joins TRBV7-9 and TRBJ1-1, with TRBD1 matching 9 bases. Germline V CDR1 and CDR2: SEHNR, FQNEAQ (reference sequence). CDR3 size: 15 residues. Trimming took 4 bases from V and 3 from J; bases not matched to a gene: 6. The CDR3, as DNA: TGTGCCAGCAGCTCGCGAGACAGGGGGGACACTGAAGCTTTCTTT. This encodes CASSSRDRGDTEAFF. Drawing the rest from reference TRBV7-9 and TRBJ1-1, the complete variable domain is DTGVSQNPRHKITKRGQNVTFRCDPISEHNRLYWYRQTLGQGPEFLTYFQNEAQLEKSRLLSDRFSAERPKGSFSTLEIQRTEQGDSAMYLCASSSRDRGDTEAFFGQGTRLTVV.

J is TRBJ2-5 and V is TRBV10-3; 11 nucleotides line up with TRBD2. This CDR3 comprises 16 residues. The V gene end was trimmed by 11 bases and the J gene end by 1 base; junction bases not matched to a gene: 12. Germline V gives CDR1 ENHRY, CDR2 SYGVKD. This CDR3 is CASQALAGGSQETQYF. The CDR3 DNA is TGTGCCTCCCAGGCCCTAGCGGGGGGTTCCCAAGAGACCCAGTACTTC.

The table lists this clone with a count of one. The chain is built from TRBV6-4 and TRBJ1-1, with unresolved D. Germline V gene data show CDR1 as MRHNA and CDR2 as SNTAGT. The CDR3 spans 13 residues. Trimming removed 0 bases from V and 4 bases from J, with 6 bases in between. CDR3 nucleotides: TGTGCCAGCAGTGACTCGTCCGGCACTGAAGCTTTCTTT. It specifies CASSDSSGTEAFF.

The chain couples TRBV14 to TRBJ2-2, with TRBD2 matching over 7 bases. Germline loops: CDR1 SGHDN, CDR2 FVKESK. The CDR3 is made up of 16 amino acids. Trimming at V came to 1 base and at J to 5 bases, leaving 7 bases not matched to a gene. CDR3 sequence: CASSQVSSGATGELFF. DNA for the CDR3: TGTGCCAGCAGCCAAGTCTCTAGCGGAGCGACCGGGGAGCTGTTTTTT.

In its sample, this clone was seen a few times. This chain joins TRBV5-1 and TRBJ1-1; D may be TRBD1 (5 bases). The CDR3 contains 13 residues. Germline values: CDR1 SGHRS, CDR2 YFSETQ. Between the trimmed V and J ends, which lost 3 bases and 2 bases, there was a span of 8 bases. The CDR3 sequence: CASSSQGNTEAFF. The CDR3 DNA reads as TGCGCCAGCAGCTCTCAGGGCAACACTGAAGCTTTCTTT. The full variable domain, completed using reference TRBV5-1 and TRBJ1-1, is KAGVTQTPRYLIKTRGQQVTLSCSPISGHRSVSWYQQTPGQGLQFLFEYFSETQRNKGNFPGRFSGRQFSNSRSEMNVSTLELGDSALYLCASSSQGNTEAFFGQGTRLTVV.

The table lists this clone with a few counts. This chain connects TRBV5-8 to TRBJ1-6; TRBD1 matches at 7 bases. Per germline, CDR1 SGHTS and CDR2 YDEGEE. This CDR3 region has 14 residues. Trimming at V came to 3 bases and at J to 8 bases, leaving 5 bases not matched to a gene. This CDR3 is CASSYRGADSPLHF. Written as DNA, the CDR3 is TGTGCCAGCAGCTACAGGGGTGCGGATTCACCCCTCCACTTT.

This chain joins TRBV5-6 and TRBJ2-5; 9 bases map to TRBD1. The J segment lost 3 bases and the V segment lost 1 base, leaving 4 bases of the junction unmatched. Looked up from germline, CDR1 is SGHDT and CDR2 is YYEEEE. This CDR3 spans 15 amino acids. CDR3 DNA: TGTGCCAGCAGCTTGTATCGGGACAGGGAAGAGACCCAGTACTTC. As protein: CASSLYRDREETQYF.

The chain joins TRBV7-9 to TRBJ2-5; D is possibly TRBD1 (5 bases). The end of the DNA aligns better with TRBJ2-7, so the J call may be wrong. The CDR3 runs to 14 residues. The germline gives CDR1 SEHNR, CDR2 FQNEAQ (reference sequence). The DNA of the CDR3 is TGTGCCAGCAGCCCCCCGGGTACAGGTCACGAGCAGTACTTC. Its protein is CASSPPGTGHEQYF.

V is TRBV19 and J is TRBJ1-2, with no clear D. CDR3 length: 15 residues. V lost 5 bases to trimming and J lost 5 bases, with 18 bases between them. Germline-derived CDR1 and CDR2 are LNHDA and SQIVND (reference sequence). The CDR3 DNA is TGTGCCAGTAGTTTAGGACCCCAAGGGAGGTATGGCTACACCTTC. This sequence encodes CASSLGPQGRYGYTF.

This chain links TRBV30 with TRBJ1-5; 8 nucleotides match TRBD1. V dropped 1 base and J dropped 7; count of bases not matched to a gene: 12. This CDR3 has 16 residues. Germline V gene data show CDR1 as GTSNPN and CDR2 as SVGIG (reference sequence). Here the CDR3 reads CAWSGPGQAGRQPQHF. Here the CDR3 DNA reads TGTGCCTGGAGTGGCCCGGGACAGGCAGGCCGACAGCCCCAGCATTTT. The variable domain in full, with the rest retrieved from reference TRBV30 and TRBJ1-5, is SQTIHQWPATLVQPVGSPLSLECTVEGTSNPNLYWYRQAAGRGLQLLFYSVGIGQISSEVPQNLSASRPQDRQFILSSKKLLLSDSGFYLCAWSGPGQAGRQPQHFGDGTRLSIL.

This clone was seen a few times. This chain connects TRBV30 to TRBJ1-2, with 10 bases aligning to TRBD1. The CDR3 has 14 residues. Germline CDR1 reads GTSNPN; CDR2 reads SVGIG (reference sequence). After removal of 4 bases from V and 8 bases from J, the junction contained 10 bases not matched to a gene. The DNA for the CDR3 is TGTGCCTGGAAGAGACCGGGGACAGGGGCCGGCTACACCTTC. The encoded protein is CAWKRPGTGAGYTF.

The CDR3 DNA reads TGTGCCAGCAGGAACACGGGAGCCGGGGAGACCCAGTACTTC. This sequence encodes CASRNTGAGETQYF. J is TRBJ2-5 and V is TRBV5-5, with a weak D call TRBD2 (6 bases). Germline V gene lookup returns CDR1 SGHKS and CDR2 YYEKEE (reference sequence). V was shortened by 5 bases and J by 5 bases, with 16 bases between the two germline ends. This CDR3 is 14 amino acids long.

This rearrangement joins TRBV20-1 to TRBJ2-1, with D possibly being TRBD2 (7 bases). Per germline, CDR1 DFQATT and CDR2 SNEGSKA (reference sequence). This CDR3 comprises 11 residues. The V and J ends lost 7 bases and 7 bases respectively, with 11 bases between them. The CDR3 region has the DNA TGCAGTGGCGGGGGCGGGAATGAGCAGTTCTTC. Translated: CSGGGGNEQFF.

J is TRBJ2-2 and V is TRBV19, with 12 bases fitting TRBD2. The CDR3 runs to 14 residues. Germline CDR1 LNHDA, CDR2 SQIVND (reference sequence). V shed 7 bases and J 4 bases; nucleotides not matched to a gene: 1. The CDR3 spells CASTSGGVTGELFF. CDR3 nucleotides: TGTGCCAGTACTAGCGGGGGGGTCACCGGGGAGCTGTTTTTT.

This chain links TRBV7-3 with TRBJ2-3; 11 nucleotides line up with TRBD2. Germline CDR1 SGHTA, CDR2 FQGTGA. The CDR3 is 15 amino acids. The trim removed 4 bases at V and 7 bases at J, leaving 7 bases unmatched. The CDR3 sequence is CASSSIAGGTNTQYF. Written as DNA, the CDR3 is TGTGCCAGCAGCTCCATAGCGGGAGGGACCAATACGCAGTATTTT.

This clone has just one count. The rearrangement links TRBV6-1 to TRBJ1-1; D call uncertain. The CDR3 runs 13 residues. Trimming shortened V by 6 bases and J by 0 bases, and 8 bases separated the two germline ends. Germline loops: CDR1 MNHNS, CDR2 SASEGT. The CDR3 DNA sequence: TGTGCCAGCAGCATTACAATGAACACTGAAGCTTTCTTT. Its protein product is CASSITMNTEAFF.

The chain employs TRBV10-1 and TRBJ1-1; TRBD1 might be the D (5 bases). Per germline, CDR1 WNHNN and CDR2 SYGVQD (reference sequence). The germline V and J ends were trimmed by 6 bases and 0 bases, with 11 bases remaining between them. The CDR3 is 14 residues long. The CDR3 spells CASSLGGLNTEAFF. For the CDR3, the DNA is TGCGCCAGCAGCCTGGGGGGTCTGAACACTGAAGCTTTCTTT.

V usage is TRBV2 and J usage is TRBJ2-3; tentatively, D is TRBD2 (6 bases). The CDR3 is 17 amino acids. The germline V gene has CDR1 SNHLY and CDR2 FYNNEI. V lost 4 bases, J lost 4 bases, and 21 bases lay in between. CDR3 loop: CASSVFGGEASPDTQYF. Written as DNA, the CDR3 is TGTGCCAGCAGTGTATTTGGCGGGGAGGCGTCACCAGATACGCAGTATTTT.

This clone was detected a few times. The chain has TRBV18 and TRBJ1-4; possibly TRBD1 for D (5 bases). Germline V gene data show CDR1 as KGHSH and CDR2 as LQKENI. This CDR3 comprises 14 residues. Trimming stripped 6 bases from V and 8 bases from J, with 16 bases between. CDR3 sequence (DNA): TGTGCCAGCTCTCCAGGGAGGATAGGGGAAAAACTGTTTTTT. Its protein is CASSPGRIGEKLFF.

The chain couples TRBV25-1 to TRBJ1-3, with D possibly TRBD1 on 5 matching bases. Per the germline V gene, CDR1 is MGHDK and CDR2 is SYGVNS. Trimming left V 4 bases short and J 12 bases short, with 16 bases between. The CDR3 is 13 amino acids. DNA for the CDR3: TGTGCCAGCAGTGCGGGACTTCTTCTGGGCATATATTTT. It translates to CASSAGLLLGIYF.

The chain carries TRBV9 and TRBJ1-4, with 9 bases aligning to TRBD1. The CDR3 is made up of 20 amino acids. The trim removed 4 bases at V and 0 bases at J, leaving 16 bases unmatched. In germline, CDR1 is SGDLS, CDR2 YYNGEE. The DNA of the CDR3 is TGTGCCAGCAGCCCTCATCCGATCGGGACAGGGCTTGCAACTAATGAAAAACTGTTTTTT. Protein: CASSPHPIGTGLATNEKLFF.

This CDR3 is CASKTGTGKNEQYF. The CDR3 nucleotides are TGTGCCAGCAAGACCGGGACAGGGAAAAACGAGCAGTACTTC. The chain is built from TRBV2 and TRBJ2-7, with 9 bases lining up with TRBD1. This CDR3 region has 14 residues. Losses at the gene ends were 7 bases for V and 5 bases for J; bases not matched to a gene: 9. Germline CDR1 reads SNHLY; CDR2 reads FYNNEI.

The chain has TRBV19 and TRBJ2-3; TRBD2 matches 14 bases. This CDR3 region has 20 residues. After removal of 2 bases from V and 5 bases from J, the junction contained 15 bases not matched to a gene. The germline gives CDR1 LNHDA, CDR2 SQIVND (reference sequence). CDR3 bases: TGTGCCAGTAGTATACCGTTGGGACTAGCGGGGGCCCTTCGGGGAGATACGCAGTATTTT. This sequence encodes CASSIPLGLAGALRGDTQYF.